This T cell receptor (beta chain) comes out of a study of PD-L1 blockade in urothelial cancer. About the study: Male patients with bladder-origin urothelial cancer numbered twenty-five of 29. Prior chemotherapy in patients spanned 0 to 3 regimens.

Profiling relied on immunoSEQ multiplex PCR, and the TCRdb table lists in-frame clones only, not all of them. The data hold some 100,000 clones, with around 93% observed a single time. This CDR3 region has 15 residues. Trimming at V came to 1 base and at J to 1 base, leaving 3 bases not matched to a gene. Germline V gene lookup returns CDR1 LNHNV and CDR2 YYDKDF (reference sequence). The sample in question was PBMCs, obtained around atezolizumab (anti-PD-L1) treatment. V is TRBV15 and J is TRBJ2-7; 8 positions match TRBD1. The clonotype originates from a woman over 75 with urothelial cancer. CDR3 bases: TGTGCCACCAGCAGAGGAGGACAGGGATCCTACGAGCAGTACTTC. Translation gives CATSRGGQGSYEQYF.